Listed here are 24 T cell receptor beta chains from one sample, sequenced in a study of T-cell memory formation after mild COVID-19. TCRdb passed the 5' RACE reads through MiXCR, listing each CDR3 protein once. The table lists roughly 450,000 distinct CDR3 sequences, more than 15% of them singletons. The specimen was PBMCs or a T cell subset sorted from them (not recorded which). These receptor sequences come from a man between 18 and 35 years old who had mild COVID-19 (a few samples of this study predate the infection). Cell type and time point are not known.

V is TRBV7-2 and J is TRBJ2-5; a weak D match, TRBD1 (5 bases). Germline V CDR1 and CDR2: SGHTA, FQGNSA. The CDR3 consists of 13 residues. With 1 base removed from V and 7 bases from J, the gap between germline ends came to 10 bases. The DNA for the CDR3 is TGTGCCAGCAGCTTAGAGCGCACAGGGACCCAGTACTTC. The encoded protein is CASSLERTGTQYF. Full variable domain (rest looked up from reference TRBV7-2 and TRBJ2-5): GAGVSQSPSNKVTEKGKDVELRCDPISGHTALYWYRQSLGQGLEFLIYFQGNSAPDKSGLPSDRFSAERTGGSVSTLTIQRTQQEDSAVYLCASSLERTGTQYFGPGTRLLVL.

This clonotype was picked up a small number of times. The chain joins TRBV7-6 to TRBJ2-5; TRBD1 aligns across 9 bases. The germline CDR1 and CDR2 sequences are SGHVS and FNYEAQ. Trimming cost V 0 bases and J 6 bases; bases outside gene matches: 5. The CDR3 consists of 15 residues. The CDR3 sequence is CASSLAGQGGQTQYF. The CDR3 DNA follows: TGTGCCAGCAGCTTAGCGGGACAGGGCGGGCAGACCCAGTACTTC.

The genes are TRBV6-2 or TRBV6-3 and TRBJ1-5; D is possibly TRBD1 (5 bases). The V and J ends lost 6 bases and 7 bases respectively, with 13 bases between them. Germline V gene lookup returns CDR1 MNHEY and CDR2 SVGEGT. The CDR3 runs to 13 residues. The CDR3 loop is CASSPGAGQPQHF. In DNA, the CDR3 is TGTGCCAGCAGCCCCGGGGCAGGGCAGCCCCAGCATTTT.

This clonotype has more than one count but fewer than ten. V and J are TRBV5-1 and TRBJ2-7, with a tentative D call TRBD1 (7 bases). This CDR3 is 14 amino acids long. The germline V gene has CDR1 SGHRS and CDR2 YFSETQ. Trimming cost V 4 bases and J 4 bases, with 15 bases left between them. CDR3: CASSGGTATYEQYF. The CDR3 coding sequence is TGCGCCAGCAGCGGAGGGACAGCGACTTACGAGCAGTACTTC.

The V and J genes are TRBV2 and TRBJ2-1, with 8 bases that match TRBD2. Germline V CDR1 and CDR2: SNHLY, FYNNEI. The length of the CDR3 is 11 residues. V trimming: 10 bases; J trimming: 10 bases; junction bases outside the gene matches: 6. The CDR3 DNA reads TGTGCCACCCGGGGGGGGCGCGAGCAGTTCTTC. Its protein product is CATRGGREQFF.

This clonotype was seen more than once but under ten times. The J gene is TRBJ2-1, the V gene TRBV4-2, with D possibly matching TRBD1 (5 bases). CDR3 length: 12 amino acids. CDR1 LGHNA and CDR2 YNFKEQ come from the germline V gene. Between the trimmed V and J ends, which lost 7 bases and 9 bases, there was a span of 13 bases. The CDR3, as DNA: TGTGCCAGCACCCAGGGTAGGGGTGAGCAGTTCTTC. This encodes CASTQGRGEQFF.

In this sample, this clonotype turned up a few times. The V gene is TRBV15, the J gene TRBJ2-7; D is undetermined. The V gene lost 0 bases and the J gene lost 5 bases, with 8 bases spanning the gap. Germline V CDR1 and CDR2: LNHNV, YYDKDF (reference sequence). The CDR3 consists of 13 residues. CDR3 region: CATSRDPTHEQYF. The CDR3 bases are TGTGCCACCAGCAGAGATCCGACGCACGAGCAGTACTTC.

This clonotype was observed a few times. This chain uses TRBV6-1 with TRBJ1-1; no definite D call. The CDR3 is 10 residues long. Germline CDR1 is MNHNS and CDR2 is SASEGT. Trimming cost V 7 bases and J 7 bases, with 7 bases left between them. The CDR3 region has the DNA TGTGCCAGCAAGGAGTTTGAAGCTTTCTTT. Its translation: CASKEFEAFF.

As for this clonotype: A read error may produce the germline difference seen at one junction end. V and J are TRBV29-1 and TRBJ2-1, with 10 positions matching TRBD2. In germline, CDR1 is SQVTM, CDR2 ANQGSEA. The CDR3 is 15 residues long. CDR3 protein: CSGEEASGGYNEQFF. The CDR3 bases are TGCAGCGGTGAAGAGGCTAGCGGGGGATACAATGAGCAGTTCTTC.

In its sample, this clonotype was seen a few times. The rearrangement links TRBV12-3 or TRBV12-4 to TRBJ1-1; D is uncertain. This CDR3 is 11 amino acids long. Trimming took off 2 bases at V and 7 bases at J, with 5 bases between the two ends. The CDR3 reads CASSLRYEAFF. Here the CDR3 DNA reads TGTGCCAGCAGTTTACGCTATGAAGCTTTCTTT.

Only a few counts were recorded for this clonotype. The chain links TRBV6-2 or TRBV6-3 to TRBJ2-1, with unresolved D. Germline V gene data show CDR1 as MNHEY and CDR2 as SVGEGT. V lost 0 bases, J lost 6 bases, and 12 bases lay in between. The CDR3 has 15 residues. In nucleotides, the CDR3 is TGTGCCAGCAGTTACTCGACAATTAGCCTCAATGAGCAGTTCTTC. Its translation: CASSYSTISLNEQFF.

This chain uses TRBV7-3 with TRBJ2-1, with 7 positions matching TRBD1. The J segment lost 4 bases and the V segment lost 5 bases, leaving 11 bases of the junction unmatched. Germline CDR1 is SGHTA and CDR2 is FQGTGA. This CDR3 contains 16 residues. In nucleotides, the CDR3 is TGTGCCAGCAGCACAAGAACAGGGGACCATTACAATGAGCAGTTCTTC. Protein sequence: CASSTRTGDHYNEQFF.

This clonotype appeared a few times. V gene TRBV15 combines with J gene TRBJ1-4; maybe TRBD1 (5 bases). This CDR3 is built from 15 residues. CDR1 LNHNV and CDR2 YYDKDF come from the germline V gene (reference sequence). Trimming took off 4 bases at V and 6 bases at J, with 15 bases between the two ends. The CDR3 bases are TGTGCCACCAGCACACGACAGCCCCGGGATGAAAAACTGTTTTTT. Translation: CATSTRQPRDEKLFF.

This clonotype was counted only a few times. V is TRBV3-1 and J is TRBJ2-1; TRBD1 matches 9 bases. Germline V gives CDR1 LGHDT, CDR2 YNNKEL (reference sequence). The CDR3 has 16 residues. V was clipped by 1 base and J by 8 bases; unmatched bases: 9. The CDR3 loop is CASSQGTGARGDEQFF. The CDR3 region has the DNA TGTGCCAGCAGCCAAGGGACAGGGGCACGTGGCGATGAGCAGTTCTTC.

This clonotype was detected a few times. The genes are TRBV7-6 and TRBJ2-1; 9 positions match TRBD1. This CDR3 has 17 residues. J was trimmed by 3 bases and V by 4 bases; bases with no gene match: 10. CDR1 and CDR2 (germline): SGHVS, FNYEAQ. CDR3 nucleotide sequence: TGTGCCAGCAGCTCACGACAGGGGGACACAGGCTACAATGAGCAGTTCTTC. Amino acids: CASSSRQGDTGYNEQFF.

The CDR3 loop is CASKGDRQALSYEQYV. The CDR3 bases are TGTGCCAGCAAGGGGGACCGACAGGCCCTTTCCTACGAGCAGTACGTC. This sequence joins TRBV6-1 and TRBJ2-7, with D possibly being TRBD1 (6 bases). The V and J ends lost 7 bases and 1 base respectively, with 20 bases between them. Germline CDR1 MNHNS, CDR2 SASEGT. This CDR3 has 16 amino acids.

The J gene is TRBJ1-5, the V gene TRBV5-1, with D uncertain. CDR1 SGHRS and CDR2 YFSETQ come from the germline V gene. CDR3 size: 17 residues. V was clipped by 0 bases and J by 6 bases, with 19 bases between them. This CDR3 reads CASSLGPLGPFTQPQHF. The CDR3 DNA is TGCGCCAGCAGCTTGGGACCTCTCGGGCCCTTCACTCAGCCCCAGCATTTT.

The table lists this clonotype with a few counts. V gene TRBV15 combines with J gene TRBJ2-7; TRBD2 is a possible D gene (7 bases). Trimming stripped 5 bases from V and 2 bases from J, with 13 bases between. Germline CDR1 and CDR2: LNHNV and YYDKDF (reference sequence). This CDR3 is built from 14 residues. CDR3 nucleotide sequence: TGTGCCACCAGCCCCGGGGGGCTCCCCTACGAGCAGTACTTC. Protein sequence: CATSPGGLPYEQYF. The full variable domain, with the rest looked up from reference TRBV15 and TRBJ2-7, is DAMVIQNPRYQVTQFGKPVTLSCSQTLNHNVMYWYQQKSSQAPKLLFHYYDKDFNNEADTPDNFQSRRPNTSFCFLDIRSPGLGDTAMYLCATSPGGLPYEQYFGPGTRLTVT.

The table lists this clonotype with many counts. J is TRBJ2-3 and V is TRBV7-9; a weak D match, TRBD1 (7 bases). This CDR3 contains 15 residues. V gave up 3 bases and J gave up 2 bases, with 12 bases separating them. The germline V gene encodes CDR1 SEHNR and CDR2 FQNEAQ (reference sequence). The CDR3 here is CASSFPGGNTDTQYF. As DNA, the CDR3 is TGTGCCAGCAGCTTCCCAGGGGGGAACACAGATACGCAGTATTTT.

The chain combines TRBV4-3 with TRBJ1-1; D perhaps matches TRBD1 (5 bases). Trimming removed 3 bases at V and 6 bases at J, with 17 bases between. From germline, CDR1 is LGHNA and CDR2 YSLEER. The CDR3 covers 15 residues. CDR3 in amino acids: CASSQQTEVRSEAFF. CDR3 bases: TGCGCCAGCAGCCAGCAGACAGAAGTACGTTCTGAAGCTTTCTTT.

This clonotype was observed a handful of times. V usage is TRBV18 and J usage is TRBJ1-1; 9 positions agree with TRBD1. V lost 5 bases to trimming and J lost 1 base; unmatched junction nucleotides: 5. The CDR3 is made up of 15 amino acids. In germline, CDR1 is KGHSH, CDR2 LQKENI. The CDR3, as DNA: TGTGCCAGCTCAAAACAGGGGGCCAGGAACACTGAAGCTTTCTTT. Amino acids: CASSKQGARNTEAFF.

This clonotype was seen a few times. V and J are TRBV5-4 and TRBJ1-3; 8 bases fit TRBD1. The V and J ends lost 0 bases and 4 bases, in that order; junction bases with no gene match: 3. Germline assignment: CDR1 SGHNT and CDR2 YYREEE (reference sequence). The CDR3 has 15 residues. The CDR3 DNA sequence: TGTGCCAGCAGCTTGGAGCAGGGGGCCGGAAACACCATATATTTT. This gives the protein CASSLEQGAGNTIYF. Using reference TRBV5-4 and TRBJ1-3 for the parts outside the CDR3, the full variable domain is ETGVTQSPTHLIKTRGQQVTLRCSSQSGHNTVSWYQQALGQGPQFIFQYYREEENGRGNFPPRFSGLQFPNYSSELNVNALELDDSALYLCASSLEQGAGNTIYFGEGSWLTVV.

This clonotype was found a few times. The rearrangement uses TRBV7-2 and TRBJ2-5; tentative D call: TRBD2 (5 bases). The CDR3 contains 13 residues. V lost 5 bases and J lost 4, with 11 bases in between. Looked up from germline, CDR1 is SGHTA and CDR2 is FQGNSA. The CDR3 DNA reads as TGTGCCAGCAGCCCCACTAGAAGAGAGACCCAGTACTTC. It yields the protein CASSPTRRETQYF.

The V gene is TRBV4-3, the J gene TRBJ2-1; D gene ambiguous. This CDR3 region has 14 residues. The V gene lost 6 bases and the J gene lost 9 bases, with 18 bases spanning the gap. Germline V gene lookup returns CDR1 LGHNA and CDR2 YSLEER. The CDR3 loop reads CASRHRTLTGEQFF. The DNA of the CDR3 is TGCGCCAGCAGACATAGGACGCTCACGGGTGAGCAGTTCTTC.